This T cell receptor beta chain is drawn from a study of blood T cell repertoires in COVID-19. Study summary: Some COVID-19 samples were acute and others convalescent; all came from the United States, Italy and Spain. Sample material is recorded as cDNA or gDNA derived from T cells, B-cell-depleted T cells, or PBMCs.

This CDR3 is built from 16 residues. CDR1 is LNHNV and CDR2 is YYDKDF in the germline V gene (reference sequence). With V trimmed by 3 bases and J by 0 bases, 5 bases remained unmatched. Cohorts were determined from participant-reported clinical history. Produced via immunoSEQ multiplex PCR; TCRdb's table is partial and in-frame only. This sample yields approximately 150,000 clones, of which over 70% are seen a single time; about 5.8% belongs to the top ten. The sequence derives from a woman between 40 and 55 years old with acute COVID-19. The rearrangement links TRBV15 to TRBJ1-5; 7 bases are a match to TRBD1. Source material: PBMCs or T cells enriched from blood (not recorded which). The CDR3 reads CATSRQTGISNQPQHF. For the CDR3, the DNA is TGTGCCACCAGCAGGCAGACAGGGATTAGCAATCAGCCCCAGCATTTT.